These 4 T cell receptor beta chains originate from one sample sequenced in a study of cytomegalovirus exposure and HLA in healthy donors. Sequencing used immunoSEQ multiplex PCR; TCRdb keeps in-frame clones, though not all of them. The table has about 120,000 clones, about 89% seen once. Source material: PBMCs. The receptors derive from a woman younger than 35 in good health and CMV-seronegative.

The chain uses TRBV19 and TRBJ2-2; 9 positions agree with TRBD2. The CDR3 is 15 residues long. Germline CDR1 is LNHDA and CDR2 is SQIVND (reference sequence). Trimming removed 6 bases from V and 8 bases from J; junction bases left unmatched: 10. Written as DNA, the CDR3 is TGTGCCAGTAGCCCAGCGGGAGGAGGGATGGGGGAGCTGTTTTTT. It yields the protein CASSPAGGGMGELFF.

The chain employs TRBV28 and TRBJ2-7; D perhaps matches TRBD2 (5 bases). The CDR3 consists of 13 residues. Trimming took 6 bases from V and 4 from J, leaving 13 bases between them. Germline V CDR1 and CDR2: MDHEN, SYDVKM. CDR3 protein: CASREGPVYEQYF. The CDR3 bases are TGTGCCAGCAGAGAGGGCCCAGTGTACGAGCAGTACTTC.

This clone was seen once. The chain recombines TRBV6-1 with TRBJ2-1, with 10 bases aligning to TRBD2. The V gene end was trimmed by 2 bases and the J gene end by 6 bases; junction bases not matched to a gene: 7. The CDR3 consists of 16 residues. Germline V gene sequence: CDR1 MNHNS, CDR2 SASEGT. The CDR3 DNA reads TGTGCCAGCAGTGAACCAGCGGGAGGGCCCCTCAATGAGCAGTTCTTC. Translation gives CASSEPAGGPLNEQFF.

This chain joins TRBV19 and TRBJ2-7; D might be TRBD2 (6 bases). The germline V and J ends were trimmed by 6 bases and 5 bases, with 20 bases remaining between them. The CDR3 is 15 residues long. CDR1 is LNHDA and CDR2 is SQIVND in the germline V gene (reference sequence). The CDR3 loop is CASSLGGLIAHEQYF. CDR3 nucleotide sequence: TGTGCCAGTAGCTTGGGGGGACTCATAGCCCACGAGCAGTACTTC.